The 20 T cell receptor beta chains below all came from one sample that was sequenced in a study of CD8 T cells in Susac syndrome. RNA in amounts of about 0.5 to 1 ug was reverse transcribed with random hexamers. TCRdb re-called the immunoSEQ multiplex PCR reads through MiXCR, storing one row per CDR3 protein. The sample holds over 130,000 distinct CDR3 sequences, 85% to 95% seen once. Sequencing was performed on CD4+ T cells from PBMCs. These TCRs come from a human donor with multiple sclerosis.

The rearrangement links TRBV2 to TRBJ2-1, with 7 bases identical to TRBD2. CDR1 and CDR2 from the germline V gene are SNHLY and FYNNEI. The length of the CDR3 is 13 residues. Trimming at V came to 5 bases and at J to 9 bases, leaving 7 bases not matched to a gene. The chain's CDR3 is CASSQLAEIEQFF. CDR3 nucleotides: TGTGCCAGCAGTCAGCTAGCGGAGATTGAGCAGTTCTTC. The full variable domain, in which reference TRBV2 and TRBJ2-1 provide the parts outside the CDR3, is EPEVTQTPSHQVTQMGQEVILRCVPISNHLYFYWYRQILGQKVEFLVSFYNNEISEKSEIFDDQFSVERPDGSNFTLKIRSTKLEDSAMYFCASSQLAEIEQFFGPGTRLTVL.

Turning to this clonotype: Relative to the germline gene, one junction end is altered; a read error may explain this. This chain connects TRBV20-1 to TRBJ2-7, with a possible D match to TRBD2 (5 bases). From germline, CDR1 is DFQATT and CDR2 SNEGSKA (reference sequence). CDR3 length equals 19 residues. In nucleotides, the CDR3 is TGCAGTGCTCGAGAGCGAACTAGACCGGGCGGGTCGACCAACTACGAGCAGTACTTC. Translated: CSARERTRPGGSTNYEQYF.

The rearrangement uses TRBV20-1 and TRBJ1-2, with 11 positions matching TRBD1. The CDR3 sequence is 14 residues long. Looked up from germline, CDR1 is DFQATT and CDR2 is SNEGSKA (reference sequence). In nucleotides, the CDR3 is TGCGGAGTTCAGGGACAGGGGGAGAACTATGGCTACACCTTC. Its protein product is CGVQGQGENYGYTF.

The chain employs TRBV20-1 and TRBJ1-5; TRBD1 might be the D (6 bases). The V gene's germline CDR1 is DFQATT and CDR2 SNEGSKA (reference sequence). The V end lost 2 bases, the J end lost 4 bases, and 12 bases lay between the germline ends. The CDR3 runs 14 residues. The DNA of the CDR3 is TGCAGTGCTAGATGGAGGGGGGGGAATCAGCCCCAGCATTTT. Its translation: CSARWRGGNQPQHF.

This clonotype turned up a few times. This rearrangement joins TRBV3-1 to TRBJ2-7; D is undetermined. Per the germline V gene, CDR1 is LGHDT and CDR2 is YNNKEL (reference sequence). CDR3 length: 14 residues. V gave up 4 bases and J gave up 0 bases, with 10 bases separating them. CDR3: CASSPVVPSYEQYF. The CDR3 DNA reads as TGTGCCAGCAGCCCAGTCGTCCCCTCCTACGAGCAGTACTTC.

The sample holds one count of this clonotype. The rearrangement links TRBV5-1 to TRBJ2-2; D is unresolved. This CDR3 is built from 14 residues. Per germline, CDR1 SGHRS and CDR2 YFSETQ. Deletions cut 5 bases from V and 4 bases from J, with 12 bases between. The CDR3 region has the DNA TGCGCCAGCAGTCGCGACCGGGCCACCGGGGAGCTGTTTTTT. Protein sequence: CASSRDRATGELFF.

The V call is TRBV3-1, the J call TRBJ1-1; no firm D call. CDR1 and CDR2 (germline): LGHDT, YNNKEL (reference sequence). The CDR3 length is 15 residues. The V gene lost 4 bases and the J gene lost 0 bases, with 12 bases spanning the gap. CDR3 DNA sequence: TGTGCCAGCAGCCGAGCGGTACACCTGAACACTGAAGCTTTCTTT. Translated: CASSRAVHLNTEAFF.

CDR3 residues: CATSDSRQAANYGYTF. DNA for the CDR3: TGTGCCACCAGTGACTCCCGACAGGCCGCTAACTATGGCTACACCTTC. V usage is TRBV24-1 and J usage is TRBJ1-2; D might be TRBD1 (6 bases). Per germline, CDR1 KGHDR and CDR2 SFDVKD. The V end lost 4 bases, the J end lost 0 bases, and 14 bases lay between the germline ends. The CDR3 totals 16 residues.

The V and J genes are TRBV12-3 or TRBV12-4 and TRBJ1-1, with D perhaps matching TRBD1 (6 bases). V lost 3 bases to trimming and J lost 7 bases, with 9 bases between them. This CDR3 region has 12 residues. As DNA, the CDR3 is TGTGCCAGCAGTTTCAGGGGTTATGAAGCTTTCTTT. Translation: CASSFRGYEAFF.

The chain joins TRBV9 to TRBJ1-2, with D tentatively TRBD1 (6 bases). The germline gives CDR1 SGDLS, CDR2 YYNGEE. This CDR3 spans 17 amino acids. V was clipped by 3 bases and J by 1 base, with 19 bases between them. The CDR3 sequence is CASSATGQTPYNYGYTF. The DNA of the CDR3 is TGTGCCAGCAGCGCGACTGGACAGACTCCTTATAACTATGGCTACACCTTC.

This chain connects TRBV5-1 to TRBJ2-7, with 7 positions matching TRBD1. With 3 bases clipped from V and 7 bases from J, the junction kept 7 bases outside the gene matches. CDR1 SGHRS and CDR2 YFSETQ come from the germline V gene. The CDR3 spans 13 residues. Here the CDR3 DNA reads TGCGCCAGCAGCTCGCGACAGGGTGGAGAGCAGTACTTC. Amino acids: CASSSRQGGEQYF.

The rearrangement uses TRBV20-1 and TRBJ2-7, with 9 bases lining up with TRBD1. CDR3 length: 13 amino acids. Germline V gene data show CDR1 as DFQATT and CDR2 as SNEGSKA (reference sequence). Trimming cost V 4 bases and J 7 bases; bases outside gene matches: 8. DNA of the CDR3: TGCAGTGCTATTCGGGACAGGGTGGGAGAGCAGTACTTC. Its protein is CSAIRDRVGEQYF.

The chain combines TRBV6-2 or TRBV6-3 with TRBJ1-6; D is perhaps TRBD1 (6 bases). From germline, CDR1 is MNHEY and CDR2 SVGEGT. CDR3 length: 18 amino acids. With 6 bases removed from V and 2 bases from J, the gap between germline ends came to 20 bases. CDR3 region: CASRVIGTAGAYNSPLHF. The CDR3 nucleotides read TGTGCCAGCAGAGTCATTGGGACCGCAGGGGCCTATAATTCACCCCTCCACTTT.

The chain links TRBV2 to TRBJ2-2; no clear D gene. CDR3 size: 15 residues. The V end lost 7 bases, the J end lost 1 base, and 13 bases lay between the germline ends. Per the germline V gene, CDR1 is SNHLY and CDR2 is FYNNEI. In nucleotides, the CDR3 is TGTGCCAGCAAGATGCTTATCGGGAACACCGGGGAGCTGTTTTTT. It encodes CASKMLIGNTGELFF.

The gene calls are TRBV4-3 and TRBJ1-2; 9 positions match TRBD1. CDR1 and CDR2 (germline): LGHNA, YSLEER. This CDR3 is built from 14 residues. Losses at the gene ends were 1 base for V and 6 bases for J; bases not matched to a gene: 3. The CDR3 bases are TGCGCCAGCAGCCAAGGACAGGGGGTTGATGGCTACACCTTC. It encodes CASSQGQGVDGYTF.

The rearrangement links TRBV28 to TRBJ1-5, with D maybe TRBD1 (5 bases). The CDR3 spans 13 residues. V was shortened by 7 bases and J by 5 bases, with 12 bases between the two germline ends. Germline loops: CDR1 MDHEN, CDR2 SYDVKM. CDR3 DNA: TGTGCCAGCATCATGGGGGGGGATCAGCCCCAGCATTTT. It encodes CASIMGGDQPQHF. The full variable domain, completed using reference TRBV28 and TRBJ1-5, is DVKVTQSSRYLVKRTGEKVFLECVQDMDHENMFWYRQDPGLGLRLIYFSYDVKMKEKGDIPEGYSVSREKKERFSLILESASTNQTSMYLCASIMGGDQPQHFGDGTRLSIL.

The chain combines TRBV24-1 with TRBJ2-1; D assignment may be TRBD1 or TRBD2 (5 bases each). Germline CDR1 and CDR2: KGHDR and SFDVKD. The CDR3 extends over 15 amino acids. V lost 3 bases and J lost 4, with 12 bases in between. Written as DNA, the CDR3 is TGTGCCACCAGTGATGGACCGGGACCTTACAATGAGCAGTTCTTC. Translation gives CATSDGPGPYNEQFF.

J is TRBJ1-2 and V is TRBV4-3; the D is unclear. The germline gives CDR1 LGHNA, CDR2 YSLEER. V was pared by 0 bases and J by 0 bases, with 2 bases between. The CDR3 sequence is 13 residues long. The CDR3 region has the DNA TGCGCCAGCAGCCAAGACACTAACTATGGCTACACCTTC. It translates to CASSQDTNYGYTF.

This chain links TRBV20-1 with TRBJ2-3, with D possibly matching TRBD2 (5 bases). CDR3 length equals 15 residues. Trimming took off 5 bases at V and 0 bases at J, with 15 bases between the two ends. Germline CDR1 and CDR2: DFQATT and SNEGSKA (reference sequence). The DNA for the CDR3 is TGCAGTGCTGGCCGGACGGGGATTAGCACAGATACGCAGTATTTT. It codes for CSAGRTGISTDTQYF.

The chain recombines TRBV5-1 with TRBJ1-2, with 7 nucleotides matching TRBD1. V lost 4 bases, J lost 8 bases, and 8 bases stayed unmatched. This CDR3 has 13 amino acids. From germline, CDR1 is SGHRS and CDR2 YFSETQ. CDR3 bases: TGCGCCAGCAGCGACGGGACAGAGGAGGGCTACACCTTC. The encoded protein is CASSDGTEEGYTF.